This T cell receptor (beta chain) emerged from a study of early T cells in non-severe SARS-CoV-2 infection. Study outcomes and limitations: VDJdb matches were skewed toward anti-spike CD8 T cell responses.

Researchers attached unique molecular identifiers to individual cDNA molecules. TCRdb redid the calling of the 5' RACE reads with MiXCR, one entry per CDR3 protein. The data show about 44,000 distinct CDR3 sequences, with 6.1% seen just once and roughly 12% held by the top ten. A word on this clonotype: The target antigen is unknown.

Germline V gives CDR1 GTSNPN, CDR2 SVGIG (reference sequence). This CDR3 has 15 residues. V gave up 0 bases and J gave up 7 bases, with 16 bases separating them. V and J are TRBV30 and TRBJ2-1; the D gene is possibly TRBD1 (5 bases). The source of this sequence is an adult who was a healthcare worker with PCR-confirmed SARS-CoV-2 infection or an uninfected control (not recorded which). Sequencing was carried out using whole blood. The CDR3 nucleotides are TGTGCCTGGAGTGTAGGGCCGCCAGGGCGGAATGAGCAGTTCTTC. Translated: CAWSVGPPGRNEQFF.